The 2 T cell receptor beta chains reported below all come from one sample, sequenced in a study of blood T cell repertoires in COVID-19. This table comes from immunoSEQ multiplex PCR, and its TCRdb copy is limited to in-frame clones, with some not included. The data contain about 210,000 clones, 70% to 90% of them seen just once; the ten biggest clones take up 0.75% to 0.9%. Input material: peripheral blood. These receptors were collected from a woman in her sixties or seventies with acute or convalescent COVID-19.

The J gene is TRBJ2-2, the V gene TRBV24-1; possible D gene TRBD2, 5 bases. The length of the CDR3 is 16 residues. From germline, CDR1 is KGHDR and CDR2 SFDVKD. V dropped 1 base and J dropped 2 bases, with 10 bases sitting between them. The CDR3 nucleotides are TGTGCCACCAGTGATTTAGGAGGAGCAAACACCGGGGAGCTGTTTTTT. The encoded protein is CATSDLGGANTGELFF.

The chain links TRBV28 to TRBJ2-3; 7 bases line up with TRBD2. The V and J ends lost 2 bases and 4 bases, in that order; junction bases with no gene match: 6. Germline CDR1 and CDR2: MDHEN and SYDVKM. The CDR3 totals 15 residues. CDR3 in DNA: TGTGCCAGCAGTTTAGGCCTCCGGGAGGCAGATACGCAGTATTTT. The encoded protein is CASSLGLREADTQYF.